These 20 T cell receptor beta chains share one sample of origin, sequenced in a study of T cells after yellow fever vaccination. TCRdb used MiXCR to reprocess the 5' RACE reads, holding one entry per CDR3 protein. Here the sample spans fewer than 350,000 distinct CDR3 sequences, approximately 3.8% being singletons. Sequencing was performed on PBMCs, taken on the day of the yellow fever booster vaccination. Source of these receptors: a man aged 18-30 years who received the YFV17D yellow fever vaccine.

This clonotype has a handful of counts. This chain links TRBV5-1 with TRBJ2-5, with TRBD2 identical over 7 bases. The CDR3 spans 18 residues. J gave up 2 bases and V 2 bases, and 15 bases lay outside the gene matches. Germline CDR1 and CDR2: SGHRS and YFSETQ. CDR3 sequence reads: CASSFLSGGGYTQETQYF. The DNA of the CDR3 is TGCGCCAGCAGCTTCCTCTCTGGCGGGGGATATACTCAAGAGACCCAGTACTTC. Full variable domain (outside the CDR3, taken from reference TRBV5-1 and TRBJ2-5): KAGVTQTPRYLIKTRGQQVTLSCSPISGHRSVSWYQQTPGQGLQFLFEYFSETQRNKGNFPGRFSGRQFSNSRSEMNVSTLELGDSALYLCASSFLSGGGYTQETQYFGPGTRLLVL.

This clonotype appeared many times. The V gene is TRBV4-1, the J gene TRBJ2-2, with D hard to call. This CDR3 region has 14 residues. With 0 bases removed from V and 4 bases from J, the gap between germline ends came to 6 bases. Germline CDR1 and CDR2: MGHRA and YSYEKL. The CDR3 loop is CASSQEVPTGELFF. The DNA of the CDR3 is TGCGCCAGCAGCCAAGAGGTCCCCACCGGGGAGCTGTTTTTT.

At least ten counts were recorded for this clonotype. V usage is TRBV5-4 and J usage is TRBJ2-1; unclear D gene. The V gene lost 0 bases and the J gene lost 5 bases, with 18 bases spanning the gap. The CDR3 sequence is 17 residues long. CDR1 and CDR2 (germline): SGHNT, YYREEE (reference sequence). CDR3 protein: CASSLAVQATRHNEQFF. The CDR3 nucleotides are TGTGCCAGCAGCTTGGCCGTTCAGGCCACTCGCCACAATGAGCAGTTCTTC.

This clonotype appeared a single time. The rearrangement joins TRBV9 to TRBJ2-3, with 10 bases that match TRBD1. This CDR3 is 13 amino acids long. In germline, CDR1 is SGDLS, CDR2 YYNGEE. V lost 7 bases and J lost 9; bases outside the gene matches: 8. This CDR3 reads CASGTGALETQYF. CDR3 DNA sequence: TGTGCCAGCGGGACAGGGGCCTTGGAGACGCAGTATTTT.

This clonotype was recorded many times. The chain employs TRBV5-1 and TRBJ1-2; maybe TRBD1 (5 bases). This CDR3 is 15 amino acids long. Between the trimmed V and J ends, which lost 4 bases and 2 bases, there was a span of 15 bases. Germline V gene lookup returns CDR1 SGHRS and CDR2 YFSETQ. CDR3: CASSRTGTGNYGYTF. The CDR3 DNA is TGCGCCAGCAGCCGCACCGGGACGGGGAACTATGGCTACACCTTC.

This clonotype was counted at least ten times. In DNA, the CDR3 is TGCAGTGCTAATGGGCGGGGGGGCCAAGAGACCCAGTACTTC. Residues: CSANGRGGQETQYF. This chain connects TRBV20-1 to TRBJ2-5; TRBD2 agrees at 9 bases. There are 14 residues in the CDR3. Germline V lookup: CDR1 DFQATT, CDR2 SNEGSKA (reference sequence). The J segment lost 1 base and the V segment lost 4 bases, leaving 4 bases of the junction unmatched.

This clonotype was seen many times. The CDR3 nucleotides read TGTGCCAGCAGTGACATAGATACGCAGTATTTT. Amino acids: CASSDIDTQYF. This chain joins TRBV6-5 and TRBJ2-3, with D hard to call. The CDR3 totals 11 residues. CDR1 and CDR2 (germline): MNHEY, SVGAGI. The V end lost 5 bases, the J end lost 5 bases, and 5 bases lay between the germline ends.

In its sample, this clonotype was seen a few times. This rearrangement joins TRBV12-3 or TRBV12-4 to TRBJ1-3, with a possible D match to TRBD1 (5 bases). CDR3 length: 13 amino acids. V was shortened by 6 bases and J by 3 bases, with 9 bases between the two germline ends. The CDR3 nucleotides read TGTGCCAGCAGCAGGGTGGATGGAAACACCATATATTTT. Amino acid sequence: CASSRVDGNTIYF.

The J gene is TRBJ2-2, the V gene TRBV9; TRBD2 matches 8 bases. V shed 0 bases, J shed 1 base, and the junction held 8 bases outside the gene matches. The CDR3 runs to 18 residues. Germline V gene data show CDR1 as SGDLS and CDR2 as YYNGEE. The CDR3 spells CASSVARDSGENTGELFF. The CDR3 DNA is TGTGCCAGCAGCGTAGCTCGGGATAGCGGGGAGAACACCGGGGAGCTGTTTTTT. Full variable domain (outside the CDR3, taken from reference TRBV9 and TRBJ2-2): DSGVTQTPKHLITATGQRVTLRCSPRSGDLSVYWYQQSLDQGLQFLIQYYNGEERAKGNILERFSAQQFPDLHSELNLSSLELGDSALYFCASSVARDSGENTGELFFGEGSRLTVL.

This rearrangement joins TRBV2 to TRBJ2-1, with TRBD1 matching 11 bases. This CDR3 contains 16 residues. V trimming: 6 bases; J trimming: 7 bases; junction bases outside the gene matches: 11. Per the germline V gene, CDR1 is SNHLY and CDR2 is FYNNEI. CDR3 amino acids: CASRAWTGGEGNEQFF. CDR3 DNA: TGTGCCAGCAGGGCTTGGACAGGGGGCGAAGGGAATGAGCAGTTCTTC. The whole variable domain, filled in from reference TRBV2 and TRBJ2-1, reads EPEVTQTPSHQVTQMGQEVILRCVPISNHLYFYWYRQILGQKVEFLVSFYNNEISEKSEIFDDQFSVERPDGSNFTLKIRSTKLEDSAMYFCASRAWTGGEGNEQFFGPGTRLTVL.

The table lists this clonotype with a few counts. J is TRBJ1-4 and V is TRBV5-1; tentative D call: TRBD1 (5 bases). Germline CDR1 SGHRS, CDR2 YFSETQ. V lost 0 bases and J lost 0, with 12 bases in between. The CDR3 is 17 amino acids. Here the CDR3 DNA reads TGCGCCAGCAGCTTGGGACCCCCCAGGGCAACTAATGAAAAACTGTTTTTT. It translates to CASSLGPPRATNEKLFF.

This clonotype was recorded at least ten times. The chain joins TRBV4-2 to TRBJ2-7, with D perhaps given as TRBD1 or TRBD2 (5 bases each). Per the germline V gene, CDR1 is LGHNA and CDR2 is YNFKEQ. This CDR3 has 15 residues. Trimming shortened V by 0 bases and J by 2 bases, and 11 bases separated the two germline ends. DNA for the CDR3: TGTGCCAGCAGCCAAGATAGGGACCCAACCTACGAGCAGTACTTC. Translation gives CASSQDRDPTYEQYF.

There are a few counts of this clonotype. This chain connects TRBV2 to TRBJ2-7; 8 nucleotides line up with TRBD1. Germline CDR1 reads SNHLY; CDR2 reads FYNNEI. V shed 3 bases, J shed 9 bases, and the junction held 7 bases outside the gene matches. The CDR3 totals 13 residues. For the CDR3, the DNA is TGTGCCAGCAGTGATCTCGGACAGGGCTGGCAGTACGTC. This encodes CASSDLGQGWQYV.

There are many counts of this clonotype. The V and J genes are TRBV5-4 and TRBJ2-5; D unclear. Trimming took off 4 bases at V and 1 base at J, with 14 bases between the two ends. CDR3 length: 15 amino acids. The germline gives CDR1 SGHNT, CDR2 YYREEE (reference sequence). The CDR3 loop is CASSPRTDPQETQYF. CDR3 DNA: TGTGCCAGCAGCCCCCGGACGGATCCCCAAGAGACCCAGTACTTC.

This clonotype was picked up a small number of times. V gene TRBV7-2 combines with J gene TRBJ2-7, with D uncertain. The V gene lost 5 bases and the J gene lost 9 bases, with 14 bases spanning the gap. CDR1 is SGHTA and CDR2 is FQGNSA in the germline V gene. This CDR3 contains 12 residues. The CDR3 DNA is TGTGCCAGCAGCCGTCCCAGGATACGGCAGTACTTC. It codes for CASSRPRIRQYF.

In its sample, this clonotype was seen many times. The chain uses TRBV6-2 or TRBV6-3 and TRBJ2-2; D call uncertain. CDR1 MNHEY and CDR2 SVGEGT come from the germline V gene. The V gene lost 4 bases and the J gene lost 4 bases, with 10 bases spanning the gap. This CDR3 is 14 amino acids long. CDR3 sequence (DNA): TGTGCCAGCAGTTCTCGCGTCGGCACCGGGGAGCTGTTTTTT. It translates to CASSSRVGTGELFF.

This clonotype has more than one count but fewer than ten. The CDR3 DNA sequence: TGTGCCAGCAGCCCTCTAGCGCGTCACCAGGGTACGCAGTATTTT. This gives the protein CASSPLARHQGTQYF. This chain links TRBV11-1 with TRBJ2-3; TRBD2 might be the D (6 bases). There are 15 residues in the CDR3. The ends were cut back, 5 bases at V and 8 bases at J, with 20 bases in the middle. Germline V lookup: CDR1 SGHAT, CDR2 FQDESV (reference sequence).

J is TRBJ2-7 and V is TRBV5-1, with TRBD1 matching over 9 bases. There are 16 residues in the CDR3. J was trimmed by 7 bases and V by 3 bases; bases with no gene match: 14. Germline CDR1 and CDR2: SGHRS and YFSETQ. The DNA for the CDR3 is TGCGCCAGCAGCTCCCGACCGGGACAGGGCACGCAAGAGCAGTACTTC. Amino acid sequence: CASSSRPGQGTQEQYF.

This clonotype was counted many times. V and J are TRBV29-1 and TRBJ2-5; D gene unclear. The CDR3 is 14 amino acids. The V and J ends lost 0 bases and 0 bases respectively, with 8 bases between them. Germline CDR1 is SQVTM and CDR2 is ANQGSEA. The CDR3 loop reads CSVEDWADQETQYF. Written as DNA, the CDR3 is TGCAGCGTTGAAGATTGGGCAGACCAAGAGACCCAGTACTTC.

This clonotype was seen a handful of times. The V gene is TRBV5-1, the J gene TRBJ1-4; D is unclear. Germline CDR1 reads SGHRS; CDR2 reads YFSETQ. The ends were cut back, 0 bases at V and 0 bases at J, with 6 bases in the middle. The CDR3 spans 15 residues. The CDR3 sequence: CASSLAAATNEKLFF. CDR3 DNA sequence: TGCGCCAGCAGCTTGGCCGCCGCAACTAATGAAAAACTGTTTTTT.